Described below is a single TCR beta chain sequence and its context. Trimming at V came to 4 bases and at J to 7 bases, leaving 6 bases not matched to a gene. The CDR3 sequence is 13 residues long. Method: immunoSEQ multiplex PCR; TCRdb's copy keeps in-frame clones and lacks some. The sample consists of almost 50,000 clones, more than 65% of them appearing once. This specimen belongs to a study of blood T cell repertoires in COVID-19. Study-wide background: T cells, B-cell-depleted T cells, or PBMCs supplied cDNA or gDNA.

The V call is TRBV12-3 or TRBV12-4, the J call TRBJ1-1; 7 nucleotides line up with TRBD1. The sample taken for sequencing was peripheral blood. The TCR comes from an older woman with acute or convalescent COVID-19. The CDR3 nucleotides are TGTGCCAGCAGTTCGTCCGGGACAGATGAAGCTTTCTTT. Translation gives CASSSSGTDEAFF.